This note documents a single T cell receptor beta chain sequence. The antigen is unknown. This specimen comes from a study of cytomegalovirus exposure and HLA in healthy donors. V gave up 3 bases and J gave up 5 bases, with 14 bases separating them. In germline, CDR1 is MDHEN, CDR2 SYDVKM. CDR3 length: 14 amino acids. Study findings and constraints: Later analysis identified about 18,000 TCR beta sequences associated with HLA alleles, using a false discovery rate threshold of 0.05. CMV serostatus stood as the only immune exposure information on hand. A later analysis found TCR association rates differed by HLA locus, highest for DRB1 and lowest for HLA-C.

This PCR relied on a set of 60 Vbeta primers and 13 Jbeta primers. This table comes from immunoSEQ multiplex PCR, and its TCRdb copy is limited to in-frame clones, with some not included. The profile covers some 110,000 clones, with about 70% appearing a single time and roughly 6.5% taken by the ten largest. Sequenced input: PBMCs. The clonotype comes from a woman in her forties or fifties in good health and CMV-seropositive. V usage is TRBV28 and J usage is TRBJ2-7, with D possibly being TRBD1 (6 bases). This CDR3 reads CASSLGRGPDEQYF. In nucleotides, the CDR3 is TGTGCCAGCAGTTTGGGCAGGGGACCTGACGAGCAGTACTTC. The full variable domain, its missing parts supplied by reference TRBV28 and TRBJ2-7, is DVKVTQSSRYLVKRTGEKVFLECVQDMDHENMFWYRQDPGLGLRLIYFSYDVKMKEKGDIPEGYSVSREKKERFSLILESASTNQTSMYLCASSLGRGPDEQYFGPGTRLTVT.